Listed below are T cell receptor beta chains from one sample, sequenced in a study of OX40 agonist ivuxolimab in advanced cancers. Generated by immunoSEQ multiplex PCR, the TCRdb table keeps only in-frame clones and is missing some. The sample has around 70,000 clones, around 83% seen once; the top ten hold around 0.8%. The specimen comprised CD4+ or CD8+ T cells sorted from blood, sampled in a trial of the OX40 agonist ivuxolimab. Every receptor here comes from an adult with an advanced solid tumor such as melanoma, head and neck, liver or kidney cancer. CDR3s include the opening cysteine and the closing phenylalanine or tryptophan. A D gene is named only where the DNA matches it firmly. Rows may omit the clone size; those that give it use once, few, many or a size class.

>NA|NA|TRBV30|TRBJ2-7
TGTGCCTGGAGGCCGGGAGCCCCCTACGAGCAGTACTTC
CAWRPGAPYEQYF
>NA|TRBD2|TRBV2|TRBJ2-7
TGTGCCAGCAGCCAAGGACTAGCGGGAGGGATTTACGAGCAGTACTTC
CASSQGLAGGIYEQYF
>once|NA|TRBV7-8|TRBJ1-1
TGTGCCAGCAGCTTAGGGGCAGGGGATCCGGCTTTCTTT
CASSLGAGDPAFF
>NA|NA|TRBV18|TRBJ2-5
TGTGCCAGCTCACCACCCCGAGGAGGGGGGGTAGAGACCCAGTACTTC
CASSPPRGGGVETQYF
>NA|NA|TRBV5-4|TRBJ2-5
TGTGCCAGCAGCCTCGGACGGGAAGGGACCCAGTACTTC
CASSLGREGTQYF
>few|NA|TRBV10-3|TRBJ1-1
TGTGCCATCAGCAAAGGTCGGGGGCGGGAGACTGAAGCTTTCTTT
CAISKGRGRETEAFF
>NA|NA|TRBV7-3|TRBJ2-5
TGTGCCAGCAGCTACGAAAGAGGGGAGACCCAGTACTTC
CASSYERGETQYF
>NA|NA|TRBV28|TRBJ2-7
TGTGCCAGCACCCTCGGAGGGGGCTTTTCCAGAAGTGGGCAGTACTTC
CASTLGGGFSRSGQYF
>NA|TRBD1|TRBV7-9|TRBJ2-1
TGTGCCAGCAGCAACCGGGACAGGGCAAATGAGCAGTTCTTC
CASSNRDRANEQFF
>medium-sized|TRBD1|TRBV10-3|TRBJ1-6
TGTGCCATCAGTGAGTCGACGACAGGGACTTCACCCCTCCACTTT
CAISESTTGTSPLHF
>once|NA|TRBV9|TRBJ1-3
TGTGCCAGCAGCGTAGATGGCTCTGGAAACACCATATATTTT
CASSVDGSGNTIYF
>once|NA|TRBV27|TRBJ1-6
TGTGCCAGCAGCCTAACAGGGTTGACCTATAATTCACCCCTCCACTTT
CASSLTGLTYNSPLHF
>NA|NA|TRBV28|TRBJ2-2
TGTGCCAGCAGTTTACCCGTCGGCGGAACCGGGGAGCTGTTTTTT
CASSLPVGGTGELFF
>few|TRBD1|TRBV5-1|TRBJ1-2
TGCGCCAGCCGGCCCGGGGGGACAGCTTATGGCTACACCTTC
CASRPGGTAYGYTF
>NA|TRBD1|TRBV7-8|TRBJ1-5
TGTGCCAGCAGCTTCGGACAGGGGACTGGGCGTGATCAGCCCCAGCATTTT
CASSFGQGTGRDQPQHF
>NA|NA|TRBV18|TRBJ2-2
TGTGCCAGCTCACTTCCGTCGGGGCAACGGGAGCTGTTTTTT
CASSLPSGQRELFF
>NA|TRBD2|TRBV2|TRBJ2-2
TGTGCCAGCAGTGAATCTAGCGGGAGGGGCGACGGGGAGCTGTTTTTT
CASSESSGRGDGELFF